The 18 T cell receptor beta chains listed next were all sequenced from one sample in a study of T-cell reconstitution after alpha-beta-depleted transplantation in children. Using unique molecular identifiers, the investigators prepared the TCRbeta library. MiXCR, run by TCRdb on the PCR reads, gives a single entry per CDR3 protein. The table shows more than 500,000 distinct CDR3 sequences, with over 10% occurring only once. The sample was PBMCs, mostly from graft donor cells, taken 180 days after TCRalphabeta/CD19-depleted stem cell transplant. The receptors stem from a female patient aged 2-15 years who had a stem cell transplant for aplastic anemia, so the T cells may come from the graft donor.

This clonotype was counted between two and nine times. V and J are TRBV7-3 and TRBJ2-5; D is possibly TRBD2 (6 bases). Deletions cut 4 bases from V and 3 bases from J, with 18 bases between. Germline V gives CDR1 SGHTA, CDR2 FQGTGA. The CDR3 runs to 16 residues. The CDR3: CASSSPGAGVEETQYF. The CDR3 nucleotides read TGTGCCAGCAGCTCCCCGGGAGCCGGAGTAGAAGAGACCCAGTACTTC.

This chain uses TRBV15 with TRBJ1-5; possible D gene TRBD1, 6 bases. CDR1 is LNHNV, CDR2 YYDKDF, per germline (reference sequence). This CDR3 region has 15 residues. Trimming left V 0 bases short and J 6 bases short, with 12 bases between. The CDR3 loop is CATSREGGAGQPQHF. Written as DNA, the CDR3 is TGTGCCACCAGCAGAGAGGGGGGCGCAGGTCAGCCCCAGCATTTT.

The table lists this clonotype with a few counts. The chain combines TRBV4-1 with TRBJ2-3; D unclear. The CDR3 covers 15 residues. The germline V and J ends were trimmed by 0 bases and 6 bases, with 13 bases remaining between them. Germline V gene lookup returns CDR1 MGHRA and CDR2 YSYEKL. In nucleotides, the CDR3 is TGCGCCAGCAGCCAAGATCGCCACTACCCGGATACGCAGTATTTT. This gives the protein CASSQDRHYPDTQYF.

In its sample, this clonotype was seen a few times. The V gene is TRBV4-3, the J gene TRBJ2-4; D ambiguous. Germline V gene sequence: CDR1 LGHNA, CDR2 YSLEER. This CDR3 region has 15 residues. V was trimmed by 4 bases and J by 0 bases, leaving 10 bases between them. The CDR3, as DNA: TGCGCCAGCAGCCGGCACAGATTAGCCAAAAACATTCAGTACTTC. The encoded protein is CASSRHRLAKNIQYF.

This clonotype was picked up a small number of times. V gene TRBV20-1 combines with J gene TRBJ2-2; 12 bases are a match to TRBD2. This CDR3 is built from 13 residues. V lost 5 bases and J lost 5; bases outside the gene matches: 0. Germline assignment: CDR1 DFQATT and CDR2 SNEGSKA (reference sequence). CDR3: CSAGTSGTGELFF. The CDR3 DNA follows: TGCAGTGCTGGGACTAGCGGGACCGGGGAGCTGTTTTTT.

This clonotype was recorded at least ten times. The V gene is TRBV7-3, the J gene TRBJ2-3; possibly TRBD2 for D (6 bases). The CDR3 consists of 14 residues. V lost 3 bases and J 2 bases, leaving 9 bases between the germline ends. The V gene's germline CDR1 is SGHTA and CDR2 FQGTGA. The CDR3 sequence is CASSLRGDTDTQYF. The CDR3 DNA sequence: TGTGCCAGCAGCTTGCGGGGAGACACAGATACGCAGTATTTT.

The chain couples TRBV5-1 to TRBJ1-3; a weak D match, TRBD1 (5 bases). The length of the CDR3 is 14 residues. Deletions cut 6 bases from V and 0 bases from J, with 10 bases between. Germline values: CDR1 SGHRS, CDR2 YFSETQ. The DNA of the CDR3 is TGCGCCAGCAACTGGGACGGCTCTGGAAACACCATATATTTT. Translated: CASNWDGSGNTIYF.

The rearrangement links TRBV19 to TRBJ2-2; maybe TRBD1 (5 bases). Germline V gives CDR1 LNHDA, CDR2 SQIVND (reference sequence). The V gene lost 1 base and the J gene lost 2 bases, with 8 bases spanning the gap. This CDR3 contains 15 residues. The chain's CDR3 is CASSIGTHNTGELFF. The DNA of the CDR3 is TGTGCCAGTAGTATAGGGACACATAACACCGGGGAGCTGTTTTTT.

The table lists this clonotype with many counts. CDR3 DNA: TGCGCCAGCAGCCACGGGATAGGACTAGCGGGAAATACAGATACGCAGTATTTT. Amino acids: CASSHGIGLAGNTDTQYF. The V and J genes are TRBV4-3 and TRBJ2-3, with 12 bases aligning to TRBD2. V dropped 3 bases and J dropped 3; count of bases not matched to a gene: 10. Germline-derived CDR1 and CDR2 are LGHNA and YSLEER. The CDR3 covers 18 residues.

The chain recombines TRBV20-1 with TRBJ2-1; TRBD2 matches 8 bases. The V gene end was trimmed by 7 bases and the J gene end by 4 bases; junction bases not matched to a gene: 9. The CDR3 spans 14 residues. Germline V gives CDR1 DFQATT, CDR2 SNEGSKA (reference sequence). In nucleotides, the CDR3 is TGCAGTGTTTCTAGCGGGCCATTTTACAATGAGCAGTTCTTC. Translation: CSVSSGPFYNEQFF.

This clonotype occurred a few times. The rearrangement links TRBV4-1 to TRBJ2-1; 12 nucleotides agree with TRBD1. The CDR3 is 21 amino acids. The germline V gene has CDR1 MGHRA and CDR2 YSYEKL. The V and J ends lost 0 bases and 8 bases, in that order; junction bases with no gene match: 20. Written as DNA, the CDR3 is TGCGCCAGCAGCCAAGATCCGGCAAGATTCACACCGGGACAGGGGGCATATGAGCAGTTCTTC. Translation: CASSQDPARFTPGQGAYEQFF.

On this clonotype itself: One end of the junction fails to match germline, which may point to a read error. V is TRBV27 and J is TRBJ2-5; D may be TRBD1 (5 bases). The CDR3 has 13 residues. Germline assignment: CDR1 MNHEY and CDR2 SMNVEV (reference sequence). This CDR3 reads CAGSPGTGETQYF. The DNA for the CDR3 is TGTGCCGGCAGCCCTGGTACAGGAGAGACCCAGTACTTC.

This clonotype was seen a few times. This chain joins TRBV5-1 and TRBJ1-2; D possibly corresponds to TRBD1 (6 bases). CDR1 and CDR2 from the germline V gene are SGHRS and YFSETQ. This CDR3 has 13 residues. The V end lost 3 bases, the J end lost 7 bases, and 13 bases lay between the germline ends. The CDR3 reads CASSWGGAAGYTF. CDR3 in DNA: TGCGCCAGCAGCTGGGGGGGCGCGGCTGGCTACACCTTC.

V usage is TRBV29-1 and J usage is TRBJ2-1, with TRBD2 matching 15 bases. V shed 4 bases and J 9 bases; nucleotides not matched to a gene: 4. The CDR3 loop spans 14 amino acids. CDR1 SQVTM and CDR2 ANQGSEA come from the germline V gene. This CDR3 is CSVAGTSGRIEQFF. CDR3 DNA: TGCAGCGTTGCGGGGACTAGCGGGAGGATTGAGCAGTTCTTC.

This clonotype was counted between two and nine times. The V call is TRBV6-2 or TRBV6-3, the J call TRBJ2-1; D may be TRBD2 (7 bases). The V gene lost 7 bases and the J gene lost 9 bases, with 19 bases spanning the gap. CDR3 length: 14 residues. Per the germline V gene, CDR1 is MNHEY and CDR2 is SVGEGT. CDR3 coding DNA: TGTGCCAGCACCAAGGGGGGGAGGGCTGGTGAGCAGTTCTTC. Its protein product is CASTKGGRAGEQFF.

The chain combines TRBV6-1 with TRBJ2-5; 8 nucleotides align to TRBD1. This CDR3 contains 15 residues. CDR1 and CDR2 from the germline V gene are MNHNS and SASEGT. After removal of 3 bases from V and 4 bases from J, the junction contained 7 bases not matched to a gene. The chain's CDR3 is CASSDPGQALETQYF. DNA for the CDR3: TGTGCCAGCAGTGACCCGGGACAGGCCCTAGAGACCCAGTACTTC.

The chain recombines TRBV24-1 with TRBJ2-3; TRBD1 matches 7 bases. This CDR3 is built from 15 residues. V gave up 5 bases and J gave up 3 bases; unmatched junction bases: 7. Germline V lookup: CDR1 KGHDR, CDR2 SFDVKD. The CDR3 protein is CATSVNRGRTDTQYF. For the CDR3, the DNA is TGTGCCACCAGTGTGAACAGGGGACGGACAGATACGCAGTATTTT.

The gene calls are TRBV7-2 and TRBJ2-1, with D possibly being TRBD1 or TRBD2 (5 bases each). V was clipped by 5 bases and J by 9 bases, with 23 bases between them. The germline V gene has CDR1 SGHTA and CDR2 FQGNSA. CDR3 size: 16 residues. In DNA, the CDR3 is TGTGCCAGCAGCGTCTCTCCCGGGACGAGTAGGAGTGAGCAGTTCTTC. Its protein is CASSVSPGTSRSEQFF. Looking up the rest from reference TRBV7-2 and TRBJ2-1 gives the full variable domain: GAGVSQSPSNKVTEKGKDVELRCDPISGHTALYWYRQSLGQGLEFLIYFQGNSAPDKSGLPSDRFSAERTGGSVSTLTIQRTQQEDSAVYLCASSVSPGTSRSEQFFGPGTRLTVL.